These 5 T cell receptor beta chains were all obtained from the same sample, sequenced in a study of cytomegalovirus exposure and HLA in healthy donors. 60 Vbeta and 13 Jbeta primers were used in PCR. Clones were sequenced by immunoSEQ multiplex PCR, and TCRdb holds only the in-frame ones, with some missing. The data include 200,000 or so clones; the top ten clones carry about 0.74%. Sequences were obtained from PBMCs. All receptors come from a boy aged 10-17 years in good health and CMV-seronegative.

The rearrangement links TRBV7-8 to TRBJ2-7; 7 nucleotides match TRBD1. The germline V gene has CDR1 SGHVS and CDR2 FQNEAQ. V shed 6 bases, J shed 3 bases, and the junction held 5 bases outside the gene matches. The CDR3 is 13 amino acids. The CDR3 is CASSKQGNYEQYF. CDR3 coding DNA: TGTGCCAGCAGTAAACAGGGGAACTACGAGCAGTACTTC.

V usage is TRBV7-9 and J usage is TRBJ2-5; the match to TRBD1 covers 11 bases. The V and J ends lost 5 bases and 5 bases, in that order; junction bases with no gene match: 4. CDR3 length: 14 residues. Germline CDR1 reads SEHNR; CDR2 reads FQNEAQ (reference sequence). This chain's CDR3 is CASSRTGGRETQYF. The CDR3 nucleotides are TGTGCCAGCAGCCGGACAGGGGGCCGGGAGACCCAGTACTTC. Based on the CDR3 plus reference TRBV7-9 and TRBJ2-5, the full variable domain is DTGVSQNPRHKITKRGQNVTFRCDPISEHNRLYWYRQTLGQGPEFLTYFQNEAQLEKSRLLSDRFSAERPKGSFSTLEIQRTEQGDSAMYLCASSRTGGRETQYFGPGTRLLVL.

The chain is built from TRBV30 and TRBJ2-5; D is unclear. V was clipped by 5 bases and J by 5 bases, with 15 bases between them. The CDR3 runs 13 residues. Germline V lookup: CDR1 GTSNPN, CDR2 SVGIG (reference sequence). The CDR3 bases are TGTGCCTGGTCCCAAGCCGTACAGGAGACCCAGTACTTC. Translated: CAWSQAVQETQYF.

This chain connects TRBV2 to TRBJ2-5; D may be TRBD2 (6 bases). Germline CDR1 and CDR2: SNHLY and FYNNEI. The CDR3 length is 15 residues. V dropped 6 bases and J dropped 5 bases, with 19 bases sitting between them. The CDR3 loop is CASSSSGLLSETQYF. CDR3 sequence (DNA): TGTGCCAGCAGCTCTTCGGGACTCTTATCGGAGACCCAGTACTTC.

As regards this clone: The same CDR3 also results from other DNA sequences found in this sample. The chain uses TRBV18 and TRBJ1-1; no clear D gene. The germline V and J ends were trimmed by 1 base and 1 base, with 7 bases remaining between them. The CDR3 is 14 amino acids. CDR1 KGHSH and CDR2 LQKENI come from the germline V gene. The CDR3: CASSPLDSNTEAFF. CDR3 nucleotides: TGTGCCAGCTCACCACTTGACTCGAACACTGAAGCTTTCTTT.